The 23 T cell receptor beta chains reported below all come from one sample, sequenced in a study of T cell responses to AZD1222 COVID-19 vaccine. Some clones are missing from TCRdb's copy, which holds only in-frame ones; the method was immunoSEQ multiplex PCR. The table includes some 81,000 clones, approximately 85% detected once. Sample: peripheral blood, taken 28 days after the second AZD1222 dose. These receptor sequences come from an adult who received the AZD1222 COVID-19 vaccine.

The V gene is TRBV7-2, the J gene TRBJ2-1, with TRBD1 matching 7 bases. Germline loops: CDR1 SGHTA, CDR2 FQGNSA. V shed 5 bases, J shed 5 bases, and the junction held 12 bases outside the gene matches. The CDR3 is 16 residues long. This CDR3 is CASSPRPGQKNNEQFF. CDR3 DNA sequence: TGTGCCAGCAGCCCCCGACCGGGACAGAAAAACAATGAGCAGTTCTTC.

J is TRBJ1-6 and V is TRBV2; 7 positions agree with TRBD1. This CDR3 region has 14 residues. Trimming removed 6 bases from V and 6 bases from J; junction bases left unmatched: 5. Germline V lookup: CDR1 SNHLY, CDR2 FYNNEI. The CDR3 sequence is CASSPGQLNSPLHF. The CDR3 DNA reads TGTGCCAGCAGCCCGGGACAGCTTAATTCACCCCTCCACTTT.

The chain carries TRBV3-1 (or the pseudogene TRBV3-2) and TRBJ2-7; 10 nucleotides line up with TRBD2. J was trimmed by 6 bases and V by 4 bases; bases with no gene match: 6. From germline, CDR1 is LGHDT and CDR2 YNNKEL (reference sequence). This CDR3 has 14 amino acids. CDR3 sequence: CASSPLAGEGEQYF. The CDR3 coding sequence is TGTGCCAGCAGCCCCCTAGCGGGGGAGGGCGAGCAGTACTTC.

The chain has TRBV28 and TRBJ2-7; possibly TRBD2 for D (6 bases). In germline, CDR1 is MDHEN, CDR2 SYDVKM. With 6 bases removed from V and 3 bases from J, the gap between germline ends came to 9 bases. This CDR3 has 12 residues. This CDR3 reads CASSAGLYEQYF. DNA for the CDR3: TGTGCCAGCAGCGCGGGGCTCTACGAGCAGTACTTC.

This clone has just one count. The CDR3 sequence is CASTPRVGTEAFF. CDR3 in DNA: TGTGCCAGTACCCCTCGGGTCGGCACTGAAGCTTTCTTT. The rearrangement joins TRBV19 to TRBJ1-1; D unclear. The CDR3 is 13 residues long. The germline V and J ends were trimmed by 7 bases and 4 bases, with 13 bases remaining between them. Germline V lookup: CDR1 LNHDA, CDR2 SQIVND (reference sequence). Together with reference TRBV19 and TRBJ1-1, the CDR3 gives the full variable domain: DGGITQSPKYLFRKEGQNVTLSCEQNLNHDAMYWYRQDPGQGLRLIYYSQIVNDFQKGDIAEGYSVSREKKESFPLTVTSAQKNPTAFYLCASTPRVGTEAFFGQGTRLTVV.

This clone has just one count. This chain's CDR3 is CASSLGGGGSGNTIYF. CDR3 sequence (DNA): TGCGCCAGCAGCTTGGGCGGCGGCGGCTCTGGAAACACCATATATTTT. The chain employs TRBV5-1 and TRBJ1-3, with D uncertain. Germline assignment: CDR1 SGHRS and CDR2 YFSETQ. The length of the CDR3 is 16 residues. V lost 0 bases and J lost 0, with 10 bases in between.

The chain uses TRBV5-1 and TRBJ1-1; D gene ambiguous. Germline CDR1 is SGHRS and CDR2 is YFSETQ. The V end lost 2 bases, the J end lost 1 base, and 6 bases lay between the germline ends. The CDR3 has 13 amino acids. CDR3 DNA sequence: TGCGCCAGCAGCTTTTCAGCGAACACTGAAGCTTTCTTT. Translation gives CASSFSANTEAFF.

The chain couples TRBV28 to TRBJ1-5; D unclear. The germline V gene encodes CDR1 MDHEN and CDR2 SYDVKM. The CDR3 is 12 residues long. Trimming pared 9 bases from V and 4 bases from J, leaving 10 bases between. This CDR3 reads CASEVMNQPQHF. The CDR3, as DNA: TGTGCCAGTGAGGTGATGAATCAGCCCCAGCATTTT.

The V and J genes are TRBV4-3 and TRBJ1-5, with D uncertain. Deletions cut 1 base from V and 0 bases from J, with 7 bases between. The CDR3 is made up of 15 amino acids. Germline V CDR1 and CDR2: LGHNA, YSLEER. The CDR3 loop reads CASSQGLYSNQPQHF. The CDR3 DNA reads TGCGCCAGCAGCCAAGGACTATATAGCAATCAGCCCCAGCATTTT.

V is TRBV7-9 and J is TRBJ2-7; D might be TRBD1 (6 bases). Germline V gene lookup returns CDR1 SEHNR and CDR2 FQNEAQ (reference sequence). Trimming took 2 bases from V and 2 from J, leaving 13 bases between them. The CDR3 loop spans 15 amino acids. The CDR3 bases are TGTGCCAGCAGCTTAATGGACGGACAGCCCTACGAGCAGTACTTC. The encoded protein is CASSLMDGQPYEQYF.

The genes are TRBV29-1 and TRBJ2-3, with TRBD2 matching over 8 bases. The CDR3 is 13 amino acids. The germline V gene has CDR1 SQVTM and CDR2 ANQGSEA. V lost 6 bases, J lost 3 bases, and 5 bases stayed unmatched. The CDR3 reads CSVNPGGTDTQYF. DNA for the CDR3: TGCAGCGTGAACCCGGGAGGGACAGATACGCAGTATTTT.

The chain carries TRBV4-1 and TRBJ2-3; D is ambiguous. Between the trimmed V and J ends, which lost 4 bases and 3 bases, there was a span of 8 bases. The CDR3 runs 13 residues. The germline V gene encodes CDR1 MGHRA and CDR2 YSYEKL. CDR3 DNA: TGCGCCAGCAGCCTCGGGTTTACAGATACGCAGTATTTT. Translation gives CASSLGFTDTQYF.

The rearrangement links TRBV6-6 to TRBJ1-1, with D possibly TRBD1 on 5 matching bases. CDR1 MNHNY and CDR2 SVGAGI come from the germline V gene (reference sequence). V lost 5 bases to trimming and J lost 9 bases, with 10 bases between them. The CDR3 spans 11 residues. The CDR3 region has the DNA TGTGCCAGCAGTCCCGGGGCTCAAGCTTTCTTT. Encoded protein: CASSPGAQAFF.

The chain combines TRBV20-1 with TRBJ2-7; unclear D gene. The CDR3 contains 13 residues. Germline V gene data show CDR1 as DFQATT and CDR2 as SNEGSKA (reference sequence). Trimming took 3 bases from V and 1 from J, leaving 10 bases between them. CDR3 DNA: TGCAGTGCTAGTCACAGAGAGTCCTACGAGCAGTACTTC. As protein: CSASHRESYEQYF.

The CDR3 DNA reads as TGTGCCAGCAGTTCTCTAATGGGAGCGGAAGAGACCCAGTACTTC. This sequence encodes CASSSLMGAEETQYF. The gene calls are TRBV27 and TRBJ2-5; D possibly corresponds to TRBD2 (5 bases). V was pared by 4 bases and J by 3 bases, with 15 bases between. The CDR3 is 15 residues long. Germline V gene data show CDR1 as MNHEY and CDR2 as SMNVEV (reference sequence).

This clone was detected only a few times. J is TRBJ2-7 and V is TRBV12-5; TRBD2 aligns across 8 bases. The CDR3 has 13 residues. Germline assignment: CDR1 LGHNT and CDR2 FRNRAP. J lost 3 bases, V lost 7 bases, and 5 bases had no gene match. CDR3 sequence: CASAPAGGYEQYF. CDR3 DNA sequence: TGTGCTAGTGCTCCCGCGGGGGGCTACGAGCAGTACTTC.

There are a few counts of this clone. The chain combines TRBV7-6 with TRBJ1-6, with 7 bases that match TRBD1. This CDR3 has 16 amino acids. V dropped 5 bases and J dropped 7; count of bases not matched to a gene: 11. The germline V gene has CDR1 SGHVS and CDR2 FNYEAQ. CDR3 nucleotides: TGTGCCAGCAGCGCCCAGGGGGAAGGCCTAAATTCACCCCTCCACTTT. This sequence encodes CASSAQGEGLNSPLHF. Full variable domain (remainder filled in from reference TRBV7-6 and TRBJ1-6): GAGVSQSPRYKVTKRGQDVALRCDPISGHVSLYWYRQALGQGPEFLTYFNYEAQQDKSGLPNDRFSAERPEGSISTLTIQRTEQRDSAMYRCASSAQGEGLNSPLHFGNGTRLTVT.

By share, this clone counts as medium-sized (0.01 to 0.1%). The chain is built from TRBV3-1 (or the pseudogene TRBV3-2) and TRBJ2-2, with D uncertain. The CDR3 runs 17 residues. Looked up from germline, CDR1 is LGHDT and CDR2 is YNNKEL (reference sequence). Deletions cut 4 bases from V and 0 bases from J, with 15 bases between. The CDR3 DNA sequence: TGTGCCAGCAGCCTAGGGCAAATGTTCGCGAACACCGGGGAGCTGTTTTTT. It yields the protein CASSLGQMFANTGELFF.

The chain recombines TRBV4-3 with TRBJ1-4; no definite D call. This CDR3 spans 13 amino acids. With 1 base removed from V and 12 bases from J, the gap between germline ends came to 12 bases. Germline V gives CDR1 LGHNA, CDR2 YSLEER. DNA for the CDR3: TGCGCCAGCAGCCAAGGTTTACGCGGGGAACTGTTTTTT. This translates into CASSQGLRGELFF.

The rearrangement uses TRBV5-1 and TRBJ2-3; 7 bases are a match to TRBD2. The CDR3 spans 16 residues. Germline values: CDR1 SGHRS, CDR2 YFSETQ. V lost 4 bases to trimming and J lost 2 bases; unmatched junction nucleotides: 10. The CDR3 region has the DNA TGCGCCAGCAGCCCGATCCCTAGCGGTAACACAGATACGCAGTATTTT. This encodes CASSPIPSGNTDTQYF.

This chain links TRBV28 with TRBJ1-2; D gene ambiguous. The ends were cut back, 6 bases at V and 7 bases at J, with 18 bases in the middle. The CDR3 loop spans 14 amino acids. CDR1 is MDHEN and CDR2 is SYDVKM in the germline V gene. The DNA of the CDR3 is TGTGCCAGCAGCCCTGGGAGGGCGGCGGGTGGCTACACCTTC. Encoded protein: CASSPGRAAGGYTF.

Written as DNA, the CDR3 is TGCAGCGTTGAGGCCATCGGATTAGAGCAGTACTTC. Translated, it gives CSVEAIGLEQYF. The rearrangement joins TRBV29-1 to TRBJ2-7, with D hard to call. V was pared by 3 bases and J by 7 bases, with 13 bases between. Germline V lookup: CDR1 SQVTM, CDR2 ANQGSEA. The CDR3 spans 12 residues.

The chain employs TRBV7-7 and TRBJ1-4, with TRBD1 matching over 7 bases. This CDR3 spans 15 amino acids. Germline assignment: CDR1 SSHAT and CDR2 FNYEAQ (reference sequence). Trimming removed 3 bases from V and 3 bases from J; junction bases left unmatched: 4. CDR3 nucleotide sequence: TGTGCCAGCAGCTTCAGACAGGGTGCTAATGAAAAACTGTTTTTT. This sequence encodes CASSFRQGANEKLFF.